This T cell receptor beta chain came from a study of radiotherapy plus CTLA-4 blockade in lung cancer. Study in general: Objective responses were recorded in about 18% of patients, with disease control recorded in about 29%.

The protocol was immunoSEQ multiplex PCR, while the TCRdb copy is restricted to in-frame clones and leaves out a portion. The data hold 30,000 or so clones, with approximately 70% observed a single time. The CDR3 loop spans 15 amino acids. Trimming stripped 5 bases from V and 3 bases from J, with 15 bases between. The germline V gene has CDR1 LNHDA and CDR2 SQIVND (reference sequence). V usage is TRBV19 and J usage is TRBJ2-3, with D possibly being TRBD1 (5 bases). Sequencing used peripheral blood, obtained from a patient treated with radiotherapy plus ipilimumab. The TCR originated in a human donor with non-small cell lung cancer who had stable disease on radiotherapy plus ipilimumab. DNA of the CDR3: TGTGCCAGTAGTCCGCAAACAGGATATACAGATACGCAGTATTTT. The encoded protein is CASSPQTGYTDTQYF.